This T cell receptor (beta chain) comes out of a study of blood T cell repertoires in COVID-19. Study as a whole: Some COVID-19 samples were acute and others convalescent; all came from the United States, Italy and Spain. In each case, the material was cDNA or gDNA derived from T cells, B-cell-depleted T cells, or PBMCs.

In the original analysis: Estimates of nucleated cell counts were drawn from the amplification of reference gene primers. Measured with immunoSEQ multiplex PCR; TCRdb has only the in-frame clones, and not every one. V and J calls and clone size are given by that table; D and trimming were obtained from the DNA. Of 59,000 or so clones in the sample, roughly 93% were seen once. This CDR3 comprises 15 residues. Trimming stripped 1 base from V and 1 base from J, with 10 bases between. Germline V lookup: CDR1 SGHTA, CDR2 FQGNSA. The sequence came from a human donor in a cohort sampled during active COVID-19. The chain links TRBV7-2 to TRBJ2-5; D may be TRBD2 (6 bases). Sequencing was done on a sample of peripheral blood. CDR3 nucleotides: TGTGCCAGCAGCTTAGGGGGGGACGGCCAAGAGACCCAGTACTTC. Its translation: CASSLGGDGQETQYF.